Shown below are 26 T cell receptor beta chains from a single sample sequenced in a study of blood T cell repertoires in COVID-19 (TCRdb year 2020). Library preparation used the immunoSEQ multiplex PCR assay. Drawn from immuneACCESS, this table holds only the in-frame rearrangements with V and J called that TCRdb kept. Clones are partly lost; checked studies trace under half to an unresolved V gene and leave the rest unexplained. The sample yields some 130,000 clones; approximately 88% were counted once. The ten top clones hold about 9.4% of the sample. The sequencing sample was made of peripheral blood. The source is a man over 45 with acute or convalescent COVID-19.

The V call is TRBV10-3, the J call TRBJ1-4; 9 positions match TRBD1. The germline CDR1 and CDR2 sequences are ENHRY and SYGVKD. The ends lost 2 bases at V and 5 bases at J; junction bases unmatched: 3. This CDR3 is 15 amino acids long. CDR3 protein: CAISEDRGRNEKLFF. DNA for the CDR3: TGTGCCATCAGTGAGGACAGGGGGAGAAATGAAAAACTGTTTTTT.

V and J are TRBV10-2 and TRBJ1-4, with no clear D. The CDR3 extends over 14 amino acids. CDR1 and CDR2 from the germline V gene are WSHSY and SAAADI. The V end lost 3 bases, the J end lost 7 bases, and 12 bases lay between the germline ends. CDR3 sequence: CASSDVAFSEKLFF. DNA of the CDR3: TGCGCCAGCAGTGACGTCGCCTTTAGTGAAAAACTGTTTTTT.

The V gene is TRBV14, the J gene TRBJ2-3; 7 nucleotides agree with TRBD2. CDR3 length equals 14 residues. The V and J ends lost 6 bases and 4 bases, in that order; junction bases with no gene match: 7. Germline-derived CDR1 and CDR2 are SGHDN and FVKESK. The CDR3 sequence is CASSEAGNSDTQYF. The CDR3 region has the DNA TGTGCCAGCAGTGAAGCGGGGAACTCAGATACGCAGTATTTT.

The chain joins TRBV9 to TRBJ1-4; 7 nucleotides match TRBD1. The CDR3 is made up of 15 amino acids. Germline V gene data show CDR1 as SGDLS and CDR2 as YYNGEE. V gave up 0 bases and J gave up 7 bases; unmatched junction bases: 6. DNA of the CDR3: TGTGCCAGCAGCGTAGCAGGGGGACAGAGTGAAAAACTGTTTTTT. As protein: CASSVAGGQSEKLFF.

The sample holds one count of this clone. The chain couples TRBV5-1 to TRBJ2-3; D might be TRBD2 (6 bases). This CDR3 has 14 amino acids. Germline V gene sequence: CDR1 SGHRS, CDR2 YFSETQ. Between the trimmed V and J ends, which lost 4 bases and 1 base, there was a span of 10 bases. The chain's CDR3 is CASSAASGTDTQYF. The CDR3 DNA is TGCGCCAGCAGCGCCGCTAGCGGCACAGATACGCAGTATTTT.

The V call is TRBV18, the J call TRBJ1-2, with a possible D match to TRBD1 (5 bases). The CDR3 has 18 amino acids. V lost 4 bases and J 1 base, leaving 22 bases between the germline ends. Germline loops: CDR1 KGHSH, CDR2 LQKENI. CDR3 residues: CASSRFVQALEDNYGYTF. The DNA for the CDR3 is TGTGCCAGCTCACGGTTCGTACAGGCCCTCGAGGATAACTATGGCTACACCTTC.

This chain connects TRBV14 to TRBJ1-6, with D possibly TRBD1 on 6 matching bases. The V gene's germline CDR1 is SGHDN and CDR2 FVKESK. The V end lost 2 bases, the J end lost 7 bases, and 15 bases lay between the germline ends. The CDR3 is 16 amino acids. In DNA form, the CDR3 reads TGTGCCAGCAGCCAAAGGATACCCCAGGGGAATTCACCCCTCCACTTT. Protein sequence: CASSQRIPQGNSPLHF.

This chain joins TRBV18 and TRBJ1-1; D is possibly TRBD1 (5 bases). The CDR3 extends over 15 amino acids. Germline V gives CDR1 KGHSH, CDR2 LQKENI. Trimming took 3 bases from V and 1 from J, leaving 12 bases between them. The chain's CDR3 is CASSPQPGPNTEAFF. CDR3 DNA: TGTGCCAGCTCACCTCAGCCAGGGCCGAACACTGAAGCTTTCTTT.

The chain employs TRBV7-9 and TRBJ2-5, with a weak D call TRBD2 (6 bases). V lost 5 bases and J lost 5, with 18 bases in between. Germline lookup yields CDR1 SEHNR and CDR2 FQNEAQ (reference sequence). The length of the CDR3 is 15 residues. CDR3 in DNA: TGTGCCAGCAGCGACGGAGGGCGGGCGGAGGAGACCCAGTACTTC. This sequence encodes CASSDGGRAEETQYF.

The V and J genes are TRBV19 and TRBJ2-7; 8 bases are shared with TRBD1. This CDR3 has 16 residues. CDR1 and CDR2 (germline): LNHDA, SQIVND (reference sequence). V was pared by 5 bases and J by 3 bases, with 12 bases of the junction left unmatched. CDR3 bases: TGTGCCAGTAGTTCCCCCCGGACAGGGAATGACTACGAGCAGTACTTC. It yields the protein CASSSPRTGNDYEQYF. The whole variable domain, filled in from reference TRBV19 and TRBJ2-7, reads DGGITQSPKYLFRKEGQNVTLSCEQNLNHDAMYWYRQDPGQGLRLIYYSQIVNDFQKGDIAEGYSVSREKKESFPLTVTSAQKNPTAFYLCASSSPRTGNDYEQYFGPGTRLTVT.

V is TRBV2 and J is TRBJ2-1; D is possibly TRBD1 (5 bases). Germline V gives CDR1 SNHLY, CDR2 FYNNEI. Trimming took off 8 bases at V and 6 bases at J, with 17 bases between the two ends. The CDR3 extends over 14 amino acids. The CDR3 sequence is CASSPRGRPNEQFF. Here the CDR3 DNA reads TGTGCCAGCTCCCCTAGGGGAAGGCCCAATGAGCAGTTCTTC.

V is TRBV28 and J is TRBJ1-1, with D unclear. V was trimmed by 2 bases and J by 1 base, leaving 14 bases between them. CDR3 length: 16 amino acids. CDR1 and CDR2 from the germline V gene are MDHEN and SYDVKM. CDR3 bases: TGTGCCAGCAGTTTAGTCTCTGGTTCCGGGAACACTGAAGCTTTCTTT. It encodes CASSLVSGSGNTEAFF.

This chain uses TRBV30 with TRBJ1-2; tentative D call: TRBD1 (5 bases). V was shortened by 1 base and J by 8 bases, with 14 bases between the two germline ends. This CDR3 has 13 amino acids. Germline lookup yields CDR1 GTSNPN and CDR2 SVGIG (reference sequence). Here the CDR3 reads CAWSGGTFNGYTF. CDR3 nucleotides: TGTGCCTGGAGTGGGGGGACTTTTAACGGCTACACCTTC.

The chain employs TRBV20-1 and TRBJ2-1; D is unresolved. The CDR3 has 11 amino acids. Trimming took off 6 bases at V and 7 bases at J, with 10 bases between the two ends. Germline CDR1 reads DFQATT; CDR2 reads SNEGSKA (reference sequence). The CDR3 sequence is CSASQANEQFF. CDR3 nucleotide sequence: TGCAGTGCCTCCCAAGCAAATGAGCAGTTCTTC.

This chain links TRBV2 with TRBJ2-1, with TRBD2 matching over 12 bases. The germline V gene has CDR1 SNHLY and CDR2 FYNNEI. V shed 6 bases and J 4 bases; nucleotides not matched to a gene: 4. CDR3 length equals 15 residues. In DNA, the CDR3 is TGTGCCAGCAGGGGACTAGCGGGTTTTTACAATGAGCAGTTCTTC. It translates to CASRGLAGFYNEQFF. Supplemented by reference TRBV2 and TRBJ2-1, the full variable domain reads EPEVTQTPSHQVTQMGQEVILRCVPISNHLYFYWYRQILGQKVEFLVSFYNNEISEKSEIFDDQFSVERPDGSNFTLKIRSTKLEDSAMYFCASRGLAGFYNEQFFGPGTRLTVL.

The chain links TRBV2 to TRBJ2-2; weak D call: TRBD1 (6 bases). V was shortened by 8 bases and J by 1 base, with 14 bases between the two germline ends. CDR3 size: 15 residues. Germline lookup yields CDR1 SNHLY and CDR2 FYNNEI. This CDR3 reads CASGKGVLNTGELFF. CDR3 sequence (DNA): TGTGCCAGCGGGAAGGGGGTGCTGAACACCGGGGAGCTGTTTTTT. Full variable domain (rest looked up from reference TRBV2 and TRBJ2-2): EPEVTQTPSHQVTQMGQEVILRCVPISNHLYFYWYRQILGQKVEFLVSFYNNEISEKSEIFDDQFSVERPDGSNFTLKIRSTKLEDSAMYFCASGKGVLNTGELFFGEGSRLTVL.

The chain has TRBV28 and TRBJ2-7; D call uncertain. This CDR3 has 14 residues. V was trimmed by 2 bases and J by 2 bases, leaving 10 bases between them. Germline CDR1 reads MDHEN; CDR2 reads SYDVKM. The CDR3, as DNA: TGTGCCAGCAGTTTAGATGAAGCGACCTACGAGCAGTACTTC. As protein: CASSLDEATYEQYF.

The chain couples TRBV19 to TRBJ1-1, with D unresolved. This CDR3 is 14 amino acids long. Germline values: CDR1 LNHDA, CDR2 SQIVND (reference sequence). Trimming stripped 0 bases from V and 1 base from J, with 6 bases between. The CDR3 loop is CASSIDAGNTEAFF. The DNA of the CDR3 is TGTGCCAGTAGTATAGATGCAGGGAACACTGAAGCTTTCTTT.

The V call is TRBV20-1, the J call TRBJ1-5; D remains ambiguous. Trimming left V 6 bases short and J 8 bases short, with 11 bases between. CDR1 and CDR2 from the germline V gene are DFQATT and SNEGSKA (reference sequence). The CDR3 runs 11 residues. CDR3 nucleotides: TGCAGTGCCACCCGGGGAGAGCCCCAGCATTTT. The encoded protein is CSATRGEPQHF.

This clone occurred once. This sequence joins TRBV5-1 and TRBJ2-5; D might be TRBD1 (5 bases). Germline CDR1 and CDR2: SGHRS and YFSETQ. The CDR3 totals 16 residues. Trimming took off 3 bases at V and 2 bases at J, with 17 bases between the two ends. This chain's CDR3 is CASSSTPHRIQETQYF. CDR3 nucleotides: TGCGCCAGCAGCTCGACCCCACACAGGATTCAAGAGACCCAGTACTTC.

V is TRBV7-2 and J is TRBJ2-4, with TRBD1 as a possible D gene (5 bases). This CDR3 region has 16 residues. The germline gives CDR1 SGHTA, CDR2 FQGNSA. Trimming shortened V by 5 bases and J by 0 bases, and 14 bases separated the two germline ends. The CDR3 nucleotides are TGTGCCAGCAGCATAAACAGGCTATTAGCCAAAAACATTCAGTACTTC. Translation: CASSINRLLAKNIQYF. The full variable domain, in which reference TRBV7-2 and TRBJ2-4 provide the parts outside the CDR3, is GAGVSQSPSNKVTEKGKDVELRCDPISGHTALYWYRQSLGQGLEFLIYFQGNSAPDKSGLPSDRFSAERTGGSVSTLTIQRTQQEDSAVYLCASSINRLLAKNIQYFGAGTRLSVL.

The rearrangement links TRBV9 to TRBJ1-3; D remains ambiguous. V shed 7 bases and J shed 4 bases, with 9 bases lying between them. The CDR3 covers 12 residues. Germline V gene data show CDR1 as SGDLS and CDR2 as YYNGEE. CDR3: CASARGGNTIYF. As DNA, the CDR3 is TGTGCCAGCGCACGAGGGGGAAACACCATATATTTT.

This clone occurred a few times. The V and J genes are TRBV5-1 and TRBJ1-1; perhaps TRBD1 as D (6 bases). The CDR3 consists of 15 residues. Germline CDR1 reads SGHRS; CDR2 reads YFSETQ. The V end was cut by 0 bases, the J end by 0 bases, with 9 bases between. This CDR3 is CASSLGQGMNTEAFF. The CDR3 DNA sequence: TGCGCCAGCAGCTTGGGTCAGGGGATGAACACTGAAGCTTTCTTT.

V and J are TRBV19 and TRBJ1-1; TRBD1 matches at 8 bases. V gave up 6 bases and J gave up 3 bases; unmatched junction bases: 9. The CDR3 consists of 15 residues. Germline CDR1 is LNHDA and CDR2 is SQIVND (reference sequence). CDR3 region: CASSRTGNGYTEAFF. CDR3 coding DNA: TGTGCCAGTAGCAGGACAGGGAATGGGTACACTGAAGCTTTCTTT.

The V and J genes are TRBV19 and TRBJ1-1; perhaps TRBD1 as D (6 bases). The CDR3 runs to 15 residues. Germline lookup yields CDR1 LNHDA and CDR2 SQIVND (reference sequence). V was cut by 1 base and J by 0 bases, with 9 bases left in between. For the CDR3, the DNA is TGTGCCAGTAGTATAGGGGGACATATGAACACTGAAGCTTTCTTT. It encodes CASSIGGHMNTEAFF.

V usage is TRBV3-1 (or the pseudogene TRBV3-2) and J usage is TRBJ1-4; TRBD1 is a possible D gene (6 bases). This CDR3 has 13 residues. V lost 3 bases to trimming and J lost 7 bases, with 9 bases between them. Germline V lookup: CDR1 LGHDT, CDR2 YNNKEL (reference sequence). The CDR3 here is CASSHRGGEKLFF. In nucleotides, the CDR3 is TGTGCCAGCAGCCACAGGGGTGGTGAAAAACTGTTTTTT.